Listed below are T cell receptor beta chains from one sample, sequenced in a study of cytomegalovirus exposure and HLA in healthy donors. Sequencing was performed with immunoSEQ multiplex PCR; in TCRdb, only in-frame clones are kept and a portion is missing. This sample has over 110,000 clones, with around 87% found just once. The sequenced sample was PBMCs. Source of these receptors: a man aged 18 to 29 in good health and CMV-seropositive. Both conserved end residues are part of each CDR3. D genes are given only for firm matches. Expanded clones get a size class; other rows say once, few or many, or leave the size out.

V	length	D	J	size	DNA	CDR3
TRBV30	14	.	TRBJ1-4	.	TGTGCCTGGAGTGTAGGGCAGGGGAATGAAAAACTGTTTTTT	CAWSVGQGNEKLFF
TRBV13	14	TRBD1	TRBJ1-1	few	TGTGCCAGCAGCTACAGGGGGATTGTCACTGAAGCTTTCTTT	CASSYRGIVTEAFF
TRBV6-5	14	TRBD2	TRBJ2-7	.	TGTGCCAGCAGCCTAGCGGGAGGGCCATACGAGCAGTACTTC	CASSLAGGPYEQYF
TRBV2	13	.	TRBJ2-1	.	TGTGCCAGCTTGCGGGGTAATTACAATGAGCAGTTCTTC	CASLRGNYNEQFF
TRBV6-1	9	.	TRBJ1-2	.	TGTGCCACCACAGGGGGCTACACCTTC	CATTGGYTF
TRBV2	14	.	TRBJ2-7	.	TGTGCCAGCACCTTCGCCTGGCAGTCCTACGAGCAGTACTTC	CASTFAWQSYEQYF
TRBV29-1	12	.	TRBJ2-3	.	.	CSVEVAAGTVYF
TRBV18	15	TRBD1	TRBJ2-2	.	TGTGCCAGCTCACCGGGACAGGGGTCCACCGGGGAGCTGTTTTTT	CASSPGQGSTGELFF
TRBV10-3	13	.	TRBJ2-2	.	TGTGCCATCAGTGTCTGGACTACCGGGGAGCTGTTTTTT	CAISVWTTGELFF
TRBV4-1	15	.	TRBJ2-2	.	TGCGCCAGCAGCCCGGGACAACAGGACACCGGGGAGCTGTTTTTT	CASSPGQQDTGELFF
TRBV18	14	TRBD1	TRBJ2-1	.	TGTGCCAGCTCACCAGGGACAGGTTACAATGAGCAGTTCTTC	CASSPGTGYNEQFF
TRBV19	13	.	TRBJ2-4	.	TGTGCCAGTAGCCCGGGACATCGAGGAATTCAGTACTTC	CASSPGHRGIQYF
TRBV15	14	TRBD1	TRBJ2-5	.	TGTGCCACCAGCAGAGAACTAGGGGGCAGGGCCCAGTACTTC	CATSRELGGRAQYF
TRBV9	17	TRBD2	TRBJ2-2	.	TGTGCCAGCAGCGTAGGAGAAAGAGGACTAGCTTCCGGGGAGCTGTTTTTT	CASSVGERGLASGELFF
TRBV5-4	15	TRBD2	TRBJ2-2	.	TGTGCCAGCAGCCTGACTAGCGGGAGGGCCGCGGAGCTGTTTTTT	CASSLTSGRAAELFF
TRBV5-1	14	.	TRBJ1-4	.	TGCGCCAGCAGCGATCCAGGAACTAATGAAAAACTGTTTTTT	CASSDPGTNEKLFF
TRBV2	15	TRBD1	TRBJ1-5	.	TGTGCCAGCAGTGATGTGGGACAGGGCTATCAGCCCCAGCATTTT	CASSDVGQGYQPQHF
TRBV28	14	.	TRBJ1-5	.	TGTGCCAGCAGTTCCACAGGGAACGGTCAGCCCCAGCATTTT	CASSSTGNGQPQHF
TRBV18	16	TRBD1	TRBJ2-7	once	TGTGCCAGCAAACTATCAATCCGGGACAGGGGCCACGAGCAGTACTTC	CASKLSIRDRGHEQYF
TRBV7-9	16	.	TRBJ2-5	.	TGTGCCAGCAGCTTAGGAGTAGCGGAGGAGGGAGAGACCCAGTACTTC	CASSLGVAEEGETQYF
TRBV5-1	15	.	TRBJ1-1	.	TGCGCCAGCAGCTTGGATATGTATCGGAACACTGAAGCTTTCTTT	CASSLDMYRNTEAFF
TRBV10-3	16	.	TRBJ1-2	few	TGTGCCATCAGTGAGTCGATGTTCTTCGGGGGAAATGGCTACACCTTC	CAISESMFFGGNGYTF
TRBV5-6	13	.	TRBJ2-7	.	TGTGCCAGCAGCTGGGAGGTTTCCTACGAGCAGTACTTC	CASSWEVSYEQYF